These 20 T cell receptor beta chains originate from one sample sequenced in a study of T-cell reconstitution after alpha-beta-depleted transplantation in children. The authors prepared the TCRbeta library with unique molecular identifiers. TCRdb analysed the PCR reads with MiXCR anew, one entry per CDR3 protein. This table holds 550,000 to 800,000 distinct CDR3 sequences, approximately 14% found once. The sequencing here drew on PBMCs, taken before TCRalphabeta/CD19-depleted stem cell transplant. These receptors were obtained from a girl aged 2 to 10 with congenital amegakaryocytic thrombocytopenia, due to receive a stem cell transplant.

Worth noting for this clonotype: A much bigger clone sits one base away, suggesting this may be a read error. V usage is TRBV6-5 and J usage is TRBJ2-3; D is unresolved. The CDR3 covers 15 residues. Germline lookup yields CDR1 MNHEY and CDR2 SVGAGI. Trimming took off 2 bases at V and 1 base at J, with 10 bases between the two ends. The CDR3 DNA reads TGTGCCAGCAGTTACCGATATCAGGGCACAGATACGCAGTATTTT. Translation: CASSYRYQGTDTQYF.

The gene calls are TRBV29-1 and TRBJ2-7, with TRBD1 as a possible D gene (7 bases). The germline gives CDR1 SQVTM, CDR2 ANQGSEA. The V end lost 6 bases, the J end lost 3 bases, and 15 bases lay between the germline ends. This CDR3 is 13 amino acids long. The CDR3 reads CSVVTGEVYEQYF. In nucleotides, the CDR3 is TGCAGCGTCGTAACAGGGGAGGTCTACGAGCAGTACTTC.

Notes on this clonotype: Just one base apart from a much larger clone, this may be a read error. The gene calls are TRBV5-1 and TRBJ2-1; weak D call: TRBD2 (6 bases). The CDR3 is 15 residues long. CDR1 and CDR2 from the germline V gene are SGHRS and YFSETQ. Trimming shortened V by 6 bases and J by 10 bases, and 23 bases separated the two germline ends. CDR3 in amino acids: CASKSVGGPREEQFF. The CDR3 nucleotides read TGCGCCAGCAAATCTGTCGGAGGGCCTCGCGAAGAGCAGTTCTTC.

This clonotype appeared a few times. The J gene is TRBJ2-7, the V gene TRBV27; D not resolved. Germline V gene data show CDR1 as MNHEY and CDR2 as SMNVEV (reference sequence). The CDR3 is 14 amino acids. Trimming took off 5 bases at V and 2 bases at J, with 13 bases between the two ends. CDR3 bases: TGTGCCAGCAGTACCGGCAGAAGGGCCTACGAGCAGTACTTC. As protein: CASSTGRRAYEQYF.

This clonotype showed up many times. This rearrangement joins TRBV7-9 to TRBJ1-2; no clear D gene. CDR1 and CDR2 from the germline V gene are SEHNR and FQNEAQ (reference sequence). Trimming stripped 9 bases from V and 4 bases from J, with 15 bases between. The length of the CDR3 is 13 residues. The CDR3 loop reads CASYGAPGYGYTF. CDR3 in DNA: TGTGCCAGTTACGGCGCCCCCGGCTATGGCTACACCTTC. Full variable domain (missing parts from reference TRBV7-9 and TRBJ1-2): DTGVSQNPRHKITKRGQNVTFRCDPISEHNRLYWYRQTLGQGPEFLTYFQNEAQLEKSRLLSDRFSAERPKGSFSTLEIQRTEQGDSAMYLCASYGAPGYGYTFGSGTRLTVV.

This sequence joins TRBV20-1 and TRBJ2-1; D gene ambiguous. The germline V and J ends were trimmed by 6 bases and 4 bases, with 13 bases remaining between them. The CDR3 has 13 residues. Germline CDR1 and CDR2: DFQATT and SNEGSKA (reference sequence). The CDR3 reads CSAGLIPYNEQFF. In nucleotides, the CDR3 is TGCAGTGCGGGTCTTATCCCTTACAATGAGCAGTTCTTC.

The rearrangement joins TRBV15 to TRBJ2-1; D is possibly TRBD1 or TRBD2 (5 bases each). V was trimmed by 3 bases and J by 1 base, leaving 13 bases between them. CDR3 length equals 16 residues. Germline lookup yields CDR1 LNHNV and CDR2 YYDKDF (reference sequence). CDR3: CATSRTRGNSYNEQFF. The CDR3 DNA sequence: TGTGCCACCAGCAGGACGAGGGGCAATTCCTACAATGAGCAGTTCTTC. Full variable domain (rest looked up from reference TRBV15 and TRBJ2-1): DAMVIQNPRYQVTQFGKPVTLSCSQTLNHNVMYWYQQKSSQAPKLLFHYYDKDFNNEADTPDNFQSRRPNTSFCFLDIRSPGLGDTAMYLCATSRTRGNSYNEQFFGPGTRLTVL.

The chain couples TRBV6-1 to TRBJ2-7; D remains ambiguous. The CDR3 contains 14 residues. The germline V and J ends were trimmed by 6 bases and 6 bases, with 18 bases remaining between them. Germline-derived CDR1 and CDR2 are MNHNS and SASEGT. This CDR3 reads CASSPDEHRFEQYF. The CDR3 DNA reads as TGTGCCAGCAGCCCAGACGAGCATCGGTTCGAGCAGTACTTC.

The sample holds many counts of this clonotype. The chain employs TRBV6-5 and TRBJ2-4, with D uncertain. In germline, CDR1 is MNHEY, CDR2 SVGAGI. This CDR3 is built from 14 residues. V was clipped by 2 bases and J by 7 bases, with 12 bases between them. CDR3 residues: CASSYRARVNIQYF. The CDR3 DNA sequence: TGTGCCAGCAGTTACCGGGCAAGGGTGAACATTCAGTACTTC.

This chain uses TRBV28 with TRBJ1-5, with D possibly being TRBD1 (5 bases). V lost 5 bases and J 8 bases, leaving 16 bases between the germline ends. This CDR3 has 14 amino acids. Germline V gives CDR1 MDHEN, CDR2 SYDVKM. In nucleotides, the CDR3 is TGTGCCAGCAGTCCTCCCCGAGGGGTAAAGCCCCAGCATTTT. It encodes CASSPPRGVKPQHF.

The chain carries TRBV3-1 and TRBJ2-5; D is perhaps TRBD2 (6 bases). This CDR3 is built from 12 residues. V lost 4 bases and J lost 8, with 11 bases in between. From germline, CDR1 is LGHDT and CDR2 YNNKEL (reference sequence). DNA of the CDR3: TGTGCCAGCAGCCGGGACTGGGGAACCCAGTACTTC. It encodes CASSRDWGTQYF.

The genes are TRBV9 and TRBJ2-7; tentative D call: TRBD2 (6 bases). The CDR3 is 16 amino acids. The V and J ends lost 2 bases and 5 bases respectively, with 20 bases between them. Germline values: CDR1 SGDLS, CDR2 YYNGEE. The CDR3: CASSVGTWVSEDEQYF. In nucleotides, the CDR3 is TGTGCCAGCAGCGTCGGGACTTGGGTGTCTGAGGACGAGCAGTACTTC.

This clonotype was picked up a small number of times. The V gene is TRBV5-1, the J gene TRBJ2-2, with a weak D call TRBD1 (6 bases). CDR1 SGHRS and CDR2 YFSETQ come from the germline V gene. The CDR3 sequence is 15 residues long. Trimming took 5 bases from V and 4 from J, leaving 15 bases between them. CDR3 loop: CASRFRGETTGELFF. As DNA, the CDR3 is TGCGCCAGCAGATTCAGGGGCGAAACCACCGGGGAGCTGTTTTTT. Together with reference TRBV5-1 and TRBJ2-2, the CDR3 gives the full variable domain: KAGVTQTPRYLIKTRGQQVTLSCSPISGHRSVSWYQQTPGQGLQFLFEYFSETQRNKGNFPGRFSGRQFSNSRSEMNVSTLELGDSALYLCASRFRGETTGELFFGEGSRLTVL.

The table lists this clonotype with many counts. The rearrangement joins TRBV7-6 to TRBJ2-7; 8 positions match TRBD1. Unmatched junction bases numbered 2, after V lost 4 bases and J lost 0 bases. Germline V lookup: CDR1 SGHVS, CDR2 FNYEAQ. There are 14 residues in the CDR3. The CDR3 bases are TGTGCCAGCAGCTGGGACAGGAGCTCCTACGAGCAGTACTTC. Translated: CASSWDRSSYEQYF.

The table lists this clonotype with a few counts. The chain uses TRBV4-1 and TRBJ2-3; D perhaps matches TRBD2 (6 bases). Trimming left V 4 bases short and J 4 bases short, with 15 bases between. Germline V gene data show CDR1 as MGHRA and CDR2 as YSYEKL. There are 15 residues in the CDR3. The CDR3 DNA follows: TGCGCCAGCAGCCTCGGGGGTGCGAGATCAGATACGCAGTATTTT. Encoded protein: CASSLGGARSDTQYF.

The sample holds a few counts of this clonotype. The chain is built from TRBV6-1 and TRBJ2-2, with no clear D. The CDR3 extends over 14 amino acids. Germline CDR1 is MNHNS and CDR2 is SASEGT. V was clipped by 2 bases and J by 7 bases, with 11 bases between them. CDR3 nucleotides: TGTGCCAGCAGTGAAACCCGTGGAGTCGGGGAGCTGTTTTTT. Residues: CASSETRGVGELFF.

This clonotype has a handful of counts. V gene TRBV5-6 combines with J gene TRBJ2-2; possibly TRBD1 for D (6 bases). CDR3 length: 15 residues. The V gene's germline CDR1 is SGHDT and CDR2 YYEEEE. Trimming pared 4 bases from V and 0 bases from J, leaving 10 bases between. In DNA, the CDR3 is TGTGCCAGCAGCGATGGGACAACGAACACCGGGGAGCTGTTTTTT. Protein sequence: CASSDGTTNTGELFF.

This clonotype was counted many times. The chain has TRBV10-2 and TRBJ2-5; D is undetermined. V was pared by 0 bases and J by 5 bases, with 13 bases between. Per the germline V gene, CDR1 is WSHSY and CDR2 is SAAADI. There are 15 residues in the CDR3. CDR3 in DNA: TGCGCCAGCAGTGAGTCACCCGCCTACAGTGAGACCCAGTACTTC. Translated: CASSESPAYSETQYF.

This clonotype appeared a few times. This chain connects TRBV4-1 to TRBJ1-1; TRBD1 is a possible D gene (6 bases). Per germline, CDR1 MGHRA and CDR2 YSYEKL. Trimming shortened V by 1 base and J by 6 bases, and 9 bases separated the two germline ends. This CDR3 region has 13 residues. The DNA of the CDR3 is TGCGCCAGCAGCCAAGTTGACAGGCCTGAAGCTTTCTTT. Its translation: CASSQVDRPEAFF.

This clonotype was seen a handful of times. The rearrangement joins TRBV28 to TRBJ1-2; D possibly corresponds to TRBD1 (5 bases). The V gene's germline CDR1 is MDHEN and CDR2 SYDVKM. This CDR3 is built from 16 residues. The germline V and J ends were trimmed by 5 bases and 2 bases, with 18 bases remaining between them. Here the CDR3 DNA reads TGTGCCAGCAGTGCGGGGAGGGGCGAGATAAACTATGGCTACACCTTC. Its translation is CASSAGRGEINYGYTF.